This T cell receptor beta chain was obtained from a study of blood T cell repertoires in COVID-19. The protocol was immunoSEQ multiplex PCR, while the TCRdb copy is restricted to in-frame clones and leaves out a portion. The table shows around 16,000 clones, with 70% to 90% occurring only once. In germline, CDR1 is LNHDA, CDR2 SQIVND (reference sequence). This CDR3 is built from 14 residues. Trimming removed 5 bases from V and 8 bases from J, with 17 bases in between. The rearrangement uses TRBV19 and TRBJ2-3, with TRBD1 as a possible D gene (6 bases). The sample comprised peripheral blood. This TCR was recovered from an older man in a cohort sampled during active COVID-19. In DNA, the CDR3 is TGTGCCAGTAGTTTTGGGACAAATATGGGTACGCAGTATTTT. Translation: CASSFGTNMGTQYF.